Following are 18 T cell receptor beta chains from one sample sequenced in a study of blood T cell repertoires in COVID-19. Method: immunoSEQ multiplex PCR; TCRdb's copy keeps in-frame clones and lacks some. The data hold about 160,000 clones, with around four fifths observed a single time. Input material: peripheral blood. These TCRs come from an older man with acute or convalescent COVID-19.

A note on this clone: The sample contains more than one DNA sequence encoding this CDR3. The CDR3 sequence: CASSSQGNTEAFF. The CDR3 nucleotides read TGCGCCAGCAGCTCACAGGGGAACACTGAAGCTTTCTTT. The chain links TRBV5-1 to TRBJ1-1, with D possibly matching TRBD1 (6 bases). CDR1 is SGHRS and CDR2 is YFSETQ in the germline V gene. V was pared by 3 bases and J by 1 base, with 7 bases between. The CDR3 totals 13 residues.

The V call is TRBV18, the J call TRBJ1-4; the D gene is possibly TRBD1 (6 bases). The CDR3 length is 14 residues. The germline gives CDR1 KGHSH, CDR2 LQKENI. V shed 5 bases and J shed 6 bases, with 13 bases lying between them. CDR3 sequence reads: CASSLDSAHEKLFF. In DNA form, the CDR3 reads TGTGCCAGCTCATTGGACAGCGCCCATGAAAAACTGTTTTTT.

This clone was seen a handful of times. This chain uses TRBV3-1 (or the pseudogene TRBV3-2) with TRBJ2-5, with 7 bases fitting TRBD1. This CDR3 is 14 amino acids long. Germline V gene sequence: CDR1 LGHDT, CDR2 YNNKEL (reference sequence). V lost 1 base, J lost 4 bases, and 3 bases stayed unmatched. The CDR3 nucleotides read TGTGCCAGCAGCCAAGGGACAGGACTAGAGACCCAGTACTTC. This gives the protein CASSQGTGLETQYF.

This chain links TRBV5-1 with TRBJ2-5, with TRBD2 identical over 9 bases. CDR1 and CDR2 (germline): SGHRS, YFSETQ. With 3 bases clipped from V and 5 bases from J, the junction kept 8 bases outside the gene matches. CDR3 size: 15 residues. The chain's CDR3 is CASSSASGNWETQYF. The CDR3 coding sequence is TGCGCCAGCAGCTCAGCTAGCGGGAACTGGGAGACCCAGTACTTC.

V usage is TRBV7-6 and J usage is TRBJ2-5; a weak D match, TRBD2 (6 bases). The CDR3 covers 15 residues. Between the trimmed V and J ends, which lost 5 bases and 1 base, there was a span of 14 bases. The germline CDR1 and CDR2 sequences are SGHVS and FNYEAQ. DNA of the CDR3: TGTGCCAGCAGCCAGGAGGACTACTCCCAAGAGACCCAGTACTTC. Its translation is CASSQEDYSQETQYF.

The chain has TRBV6-2 or TRBV6-3 and TRBJ2-3; 9 bases are a match to TRBD2. The trim removed 5 bases at V and 0 bases at J, leaving 9 bases unmatched. The CDR3 length is 17 residues. Germline CDR1 is MNHEY and CDR2 is SVGEGT. The CDR3 DNA reads as TGTGCCAGCAGTCGTCCTATAGCGGGGGCCAGCACAGATACGCAGTATTTT. Translated, it gives CASSRPIAGASTDTQYF.

The rearrangement links TRBV7-9 to TRBJ2-7, with a tentative D call TRBD1 (6 bases). The ends were cut back, 4 bases at V and 2 bases at J, with 18 bases in the middle. This CDR3 has 16 residues. Looked up from germline, CDR1 is SEHNR and CDR2 is FQNEAQ (reference sequence). The DNA of the CDR3 is TGTGCCAGCAGCTCGCCCCGGGACAAGGGGACCTACGAGCAGTACTTC. Encoded protein: CASSSPRDKGTYEQYF. The full variable domain, completed using reference TRBV7-9 and TRBJ2-7, is DTGVSQNPRHKITKRGQNVTFRCDPISEHNRLYWYRQTLGQGPEFLTYFQNEAQLEKSRLLSDRFSAERPKGSFSTLEIQRTEQGDSAMYLCASSSPRDKGTYEQYFGPGTRLTVT.

The V gene is TRBV7-6, the J gene TRBJ2-3; possible D gene TRBD2, 5 bases. The germline V gene has CDR1 SGHVS and CDR2 FNYEAQ. CDR3 length equals 15 residues. Trimming shortened V by 2 bases and J by 2 bases, and 11 bases separated the two germline ends. This CDR3 is CASSLLRETTDTQYF. DNA for the CDR3: TGTGCCAGCAGCTTATTAAGGGAGACCACAGATACGCAGTATTTT. Filled out from reference TRBV7-6 and TRBJ2-3, the complete variable domain reads GAGVSQSPRYKVTKRGQDVALRCDPISGHVSLYWYRQALGQGPEFLTYFNYEAQQDKSGLPNDRFSAERPEGSISTLTIQRTEQRDSAMYRCASSLLRETTDTQYFGPGTRLTVL.

The chain carries TRBV6-4 and TRBJ1-1, with D possibly matching TRBD1 (6 bases). Trimming stripped 4 bases from V and 3 bases from J, with 12 bases between. The length of the CDR3 is 14 residues. Germline values: CDR1 MRHNA, CDR2 SNTAGT. This CDR3 reads CASSVVGGDTEAFF. The CDR3 DNA sequence: TGTGCCAGCAGTGTAGTAGGGGGGGACACTGAAGCTTTCTTT.

The chain employs TRBV27 and TRBJ1-4; 8 bases align to TRBD1. Trimming at V came to 5 bases and at J to 7 bases, leaving 3 bases not matched to a gene. Germline CDR1 and CDR2: MNHEY and SMNVEV (reference sequence). CDR3 size: 13 residues. The CDR3: CASSLGTGEKLFF. CDR3 in DNA: TGTGCCAGCAGTCTCGGGACAGGTGAAAAACTGTTTTTT.

The V gene is TRBV7-2, the J gene TRBJ2-7; 9 bases match TRBD2. Trimming cost V 5 bases and J 7 bases; bases outside gene matches: 18. Germline CDR1 SGHTA, CDR2 FQGNSA. The CDR3 totals 17 residues. CDR3 coding DNA: TGTGCCAGCAGCAATAGGAGAGCGGGAGGTGGTTTCGGGGAGCAGTACTTC. The encoded protein is CASSNRRAGGGFGEQYF.

This clone was seen just once. The chain employs TRBV20-1 and TRBJ2-1, with 7 bases that match TRBD1. Germline CDR1 is DFQATT and CDR2 is SNEGSKA (reference sequence). The ends lost 5 bases at V and 8 bases at J; junction bases unmatched: 3. The CDR3 runs 11 residues. The CDR3 bases are TGCAGTGCTGACAGGGCAGATGAGCAGTTCTTC. This sequence encodes CSADRADEQFF.

V gene TRBV2 combines with J gene TRBJ2-5; D remains ambiguous. V lost 6 bases, J lost 5 bases, and 10 bases lay in between. The CDR3 runs to 12 residues. The germline gives CDR1 SNHLY, CDR2 FYNNEI. This CDR3 is CASSNSQETQYF. CDR3 bases: TGTGCCAGCAGCAACAGCCAGGAGACCCAGTACTTC.

The chain uses TRBV5-1 and TRBJ2-3, with 8 bases identical to TRBD2. After removal of 7 bases from V and 0 bases from J, the junction contained 1 base not matched to a gene. The CDR3 consists of 13 residues. Germline V gives CDR1 SGHRS, CDR2 YFSETQ. Here the CDR3 reads CASASGSTDTQYF. CDR3 DNA: TGCGCCAGCGCTAGCGGGAGCACAGATACGCAGTATTTT.

J is TRBJ2-7 and V is TRBV6-5, with 11 bases matching TRBD1. Germline V lookup: CDR1 MNHEY, CDR2 SVGAGI. V gave up 0 bases and J gave up 3 bases; unmatched junction bases: 1. The CDR3 length is 15 residues. The CDR3 sequence is CASSYSGTGGYEQYF. The CDR3 DNA sequence: TGTGCCAGCAGTTACTCCGGGACAGGGGGCTACGAGCAGTACTTC.

V usage is TRBV18 and J usage is TRBJ1-1; D may be TRBD1 (5 bases). Trimming removed 2 bases from V and 4 bases from J, with 20 bases in between. Looked up from germline, CDR1 is KGHSH and CDR2 is LQKENI. The length of the CDR3 is 17 residues. The CDR3 spells CASSPINTEGGVTEAFF. CDR3 in DNA: TGTGCCAGCTCACCAATCAATACGGAGGGAGGGGTCACTGAAGCTTTCTTT.

The CDR3 reads CASSEAPEGEQFF. The CDR3, as DNA: TGCGCCAGCAGCGAGGCCCCCGAGGGTGAGCAGTTCTTC. The V and J genes are TRBV5-1 and TRBJ2-1; D may be TRBD2 (5 bases). The CDR3 covers 13 residues. Germline CDR1 and CDR2: SGHRS and YFSETQ. The germline V and J ends were trimmed by 4 bases and 9 bases, with 14 bases remaining between them. Variable domain in full (rest from reference TRBV5-1 and TRBJ2-1): KAGVTQTPRYLIKTRGQQVTLSCSPISGHRSVSWYQQTPGQGLQFLFEYFSETQRNKGNFPGRFSGRQFSNSRSEMNVSTLELGDSALYLCASSEAPEGEQFFGPGTRLTVL.

The genes are TRBV11-3 and TRBJ2-7, with 9 bases fitting TRBD2. CDR3 length equals 14 residues. CDR1 is SGHNT and CDR2 is YENEEA in the germline V gene. J gave up 6 bases and V 6 bases, and 9 bases lay outside the gene matches. In DNA, the CDR3 is TGTGCCAGCAGTAAATTAGCGGGAGAAGGCGAGCAGTACTTC. This translates into CASSKLAGEGEQYF.